This is a list of T cell receptor beta chains from one sample in a study of blood T cell repertoires in COVID-19. Using immunoSEQ multiplex PCR, the repertoire was profiled, and TCRdb retains in-frame clones only, with some absent. Of some 80,000 clones in the sample, roughly 90% were seen once. Sequencing was done on a sample of peripheral blood. These receptors were obtained from a human donor in a cohort sampled during active COVID-19. CDR3s include the opening cysteine and the closing phenylalanine or tryptophan. Each record gives: D gene, clone size, V gene, J gene, CDR3 DNA, CDR3 protein. The D gene is left open where the match is weak. Clone size is shown for a subset of rows, as once, few, many or a class of expanded clone.

d_call: -; clone_size: -; v_call: TRBV4-3; j_call: TRBJ2-5; cdr3_nt: TGCGCCAGCAGCCAAGATCTCTGGGCCCAAGAGACCCAGTACTTC; cdr3_aa: CASSQDLWAQETQYF
d_call: -; clone_size: -; v_call: TRBV9; j_call: TRBJ2-3; cdr3_nt: TGTGCCAGCAGCGTAAAGCAGGTCACAGATACGCAGTATTTT; cdr3_aa: CASSVKQVTDTQYF
d_call: TRBD2; clone_size: -; v_call: TRBV4-1; j_call: TRBJ2-3; cdr3_nt: TGCGCCAGCAGCCAAGAGAGACTAGCGGCGGATACGCAGTATTTT; cdr3_aa: CASSQERLAADTQYF
d_call: -; clone_size: -; v_call: TRBV23-1; j_call: TRBJ1-1; cdr3_nt: TGCGCCAGCAGTCAATTTTTATCTGAGCCCGCTGAAGCTTTCTTT; cdr3_aa: CASSQFLSEPAEAFF
d_call: TRBD1; clone_size: -; v_call: TRBV3-1/TRBV3-2; j_call: TRBJ2-7; cdr3_nt: TGTGCCAGCAGCCAGGGGACAGTATCATCCTACGAGCAGTACTTC; cdr3_aa: CASSQGTVSSYEQYF
d_call: -; clone_size: -; v_call: TRBV19; j_call: TRBJ2-4; cdr3_nt: TGTGCCAGCACGAAGACAGGAGCCAAAAACATTCAGTACTTC; cdr3_aa: CASTKTGAKNIQYF
d_call: -; clone_size: -; v_call: TRBV5-4; j_call: TRBJ2-6; cdr3_nt: TGTGCCAGCAGCTTGCGGGGCTCTGGGGCCAACGTCCTGACTTTC; cdr3_aa: CASSLRGSGANVLTF
d_call: TRBD1; clone_size: few; v_call: TRBV6-5; j_call: TRBJ1-6; cdr3_nt: TGTGCCAGCAGTCCTTCAGGGGGTTCGGTGTCACCCCTCCACTTT; cdr3_aa: CASSPSGGSVSPLHF
d_call: -; clone_size: -; v_call: TRBV7-9; j_call: TRBJ2-7; cdr3_nt: TGTGCCAGCAGCTTAGCGGGCGGGCCTTACGAGCAGTACTTC; cdr3_aa: CASSLAGGPYEQYF
d_call: -; clone_size: -; v_call: TRBV2; j_call: TRBJ1-2; cdr3_nt: TGTGCCAGCAGTGAATATCGGGGTAGCAACTATGGCTACACCTTC; cdr3_aa: CASSEYRGSNYGYTF
d_call: -; clone_size: -; v_call: TRBV18; j_call: TRBJ2-3; cdr3_nt: TGTGCCAGCTCACCTTCTTGGAGGGAGGGCACAGATACGCAGTATTTT; cdr3_aa: CASSPSWREGTDTQYF
d_call: TRBD2; clone_size: few; v_call: TRBV7-2; j_call: TRBJ2-5; cdr3_nt: TGTGCCAGCAGCTCCGGACTAGCGGGGGGGCGGGAGACCCAGTACTTC; cdr3_aa: CASSSGLAGGRETQYF
d_call: -; clone_size: -; v_call: TRBV6-5; j_call: TRBJ2-7; cdr3_nt: TGTGCCAGCACCGGGACACCATCCTACGAGCAGTACTTC; cdr3_aa: CASTGTPSYEQYF
d_call: TRBD2; clone_size: few; v_call: TRBV4-1; j_call: TRBJ2-7; cdr3_nt: TGCGCCAGCAGCCAAGTTCTTCTAGCGGGGGGCGAGCAGTACTTC; cdr3_aa: CASSQVLLAGGEQYF
d_call: -; clone_size: -; v_call: TRBV27; j_call: TRBJ2-2; cdr3_nt: TGTGCCAGCAGTTTAGGTGCCCAGGGGGAGCTGTTTTTT; cdr3_aa: CASSLGAQGELFF
d_call: -; clone_size: -; v_call: TRBV11-2; j_call: TRBJ2-1; cdr3_nt: TGTGCCAGCAGCTGGAGGGCGCCGAATGAGCAGTTCTTC; cdr3_aa: CASSWRAPNEQFF
d_call: TRBD1; clone_size: -; v_call: TRBV19; j_call: TRBJ2-1; cdr3_nt: TGTGCCAGTAGGAGCCCGACAGGGGATGAGCAGTTCTTC; cdr3_aa: CASRSPTGDEQFF